A selection of T cell receptor beta chains follows, all from one sample in a study of PD-1 blockade in mismatch repair-deficient tumors. Only in-frame clones appear in the TCRdb table, and some are missing; sequencing was by immunoSEQ multiplex PCR. The repertoire holds around 13,000 clones, around 84% seen once, with about an eighth in the top ten. Their antigens are not known. The source material was cells cultured in vitro, sampled from a patient treated with pembrolizumab. These receptors originate from an adult with mismatch repair-deficient cancer. The CDR3 runs from the conserved cysteine through the conserved F or W. A D gene is named only where the DNA matches it firmly. Clone size is not always given. Where it is, it says once, few, many or a class for expanded clones.

v_gene	j_gene	d_gene	abundance	CDR3nt	CDR3aa
TRBV5-4	TRBJ2-3	TRBD2	NA	TGTGCCAGCACCGGACTAGCGGGAGGGGTCACAGATACGCAGTATTTT	CASTGLAGGVTDTQYF
TRBV5-1	TRBJ2-3	TRBD2	NA	TGCGCCAGCAGCACAGGACTAGCCATATCCACAGATACGCAGTATTTT	CASSTGLAISTDTQYF
TRBV7-3	TRBJ1-1	TRBD1	NA	TGTGCCAGCAGCTTGACAGGGGGTAACACTGAAGCTTTCTTT	CASSLTGGNTEAFF
TRBV16	TRBJ1-1	NA	NA	TGTGCCAGCAGCCAAAGTGCTGCCATGAGGAACACTGAAGCTTTCTTT	CASSQSAAMRNTEAFF
TRBV19	TRBJ1-5	NA	NA	TGTGGCGGAGGGGGAGGCAATCAGCCCCAGCATTTT	CGGGGGNQPQHF
TRBV4-1	TRBJ2-3	NA	few	TGCGCCAGCAGCCAAGAGGGGAGGGGGCCAGATACGCAGTATTTT	CASSQEGRGPDTQYF
TRBV7-9	TRBJ1-1	NA	NA	TGTGCCAGCAGTCAGGGGAACACTGAAGCTTTCTTT	CASSQGNTEAFF
TRBV4-1	TRBJ2-1	NA	NA	TGCGCCAGCAGGGGTTTTGATGGGCATGAGCAGTTCTTC	CASRGFDGHEQFF
TRBV27	TRBJ2-7	NA	NA	TGTGCCAGCAGAGCTTCGGACTCGAGCTCCTACGAGCAGTACTTC	CASRASDSSSYEQYF
TRBV5-6	TRBJ2-3	NA	NA	TGTGCCAGCAGCTACACGGGTCCTACCGGAGATACGCAGTATTTT	CASSYTGPTGDTQYF
TRBV28	TRBJ2-1	TRBD2	NA	TGTGCCAGCAGTTTACCCGGGACTAAGTTGAATGAGCAGTTCTTC	CASSLPGTKLNEQFF
TRBV27	TRBJ1-2	NA	NA	TGTGCCACCAGGGAGAGGGGCCGGGCCTATGGCTACACCTTC	CATRERGRAYGYTF
TRBV5-4	TRBJ2-7	NA	once	TGTGCCAGCAGCAGCAGTGGGGACTCCTACGAGCAGTACTTC	CASSSSGDSYEQYF